The 13 T cell receptor beta chains listed next were all sequenced from one sample in a study of T cell repertoires in cytomegalovirus infection. TCRdb used MiXCR to reprocess the reads, holding one entry per CDR3 protein. The sample records about 440,000 distinct CDR3 sequences, approximately 32% being singletons. Material: PBMCs. These receptors were taken from a human donor in good health (CMV status not recorded). Some clones in this sample may be carry-over from other donors' samples.

This clonotype was seen a few times. The chain combines TRBV12-3 or TRBV12-4 with TRBJ1-1; 7 nucleotides agree with TRBD1. The CDR3 runs 16 residues. V lost 5 bases to trimming and J lost 6 bases; unmatched junction nucleotides: 15. CDR3 coding DNA: TGTGCCAGCAGTCCCAGCTTCGGACAGGAGTTACCTGAAGCTTTCTTT. This translates into CASSPSFGQELPEAFF.

V gene TRBV28 combines with J gene TRBJ1-2; D not resolved. Deletions cut 1 base from V and 8 bases from J, with 8 bases between. Germline loops: CDR1 MDHEN, CDR2 SYDVKM. The CDR3 is made up of 12 amino acids. The CDR3 DNA reads as TGTGCCAGCAGTTTATTCGGTGCGGGCTACACCTTC. This translates into CASSLFGAGYTF.

The chain links TRBV6-8 to TRBJ1-2, with D perhaps TRBD1 (5 bases). This CDR3 has 14 amino acids. V was cut by 0 bases and J by 1 base, with 6 bases left in between. Germline V gene data show CDR1 as MNHGY and CDR2 as SAAAGT. CDR3 region: CASSYSGHNYGYTF. The CDR3 DNA follows: TGTGCCAGCAGTTACTCCGGACATAACTATGGCTACACCTTC.

This clonotype was detected many times. The chain links TRBV24-1 to TRBJ2-2; 7 bases fit TRBD1. V gave up 5 bases and J gave up 2 bases; unmatched junction bases: 4. The CDR3 is made up of 15 amino acids. CDR1 and CDR2 (germline): KGHDR, SFDVKD. In DNA, the CDR3 is TGTGCCACCAGTGGGACAGGAGTCAACACCGGGGAGCTGTTTTTT. Protein: CATSGTGVNTGELFF.

This clonotype appeared a few times. V and J are TRBV19 and TRBJ1-1, with D perhaps matching TRBD1 (5 bases). The CDR3 consists of 14 residues. V lost 3 bases and J lost 5, with 13 bases in between. CDR1 and CDR2 from the germline V gene are LNHDA and SQIVND (reference sequence). CDR3 in amino acids: CASSMEGPYTEAFF. The CDR3 region has the DNA TGTGCCAGTAGTATGGAGGGGCCCTATACTGAAGCTTTCTTT.

The chain employs TRBV6-5 and TRBJ2-3; D perhaps matches TRBD1 (6 bases). Germline V gene sequence: CDR1 MNHEY, CDR2 SVGAGI. The CDR3 is 12 residues long. V dropped 6 bases and J dropped 10 bases, with 14 bases sitting between them. CDR3 bases: TGTGCCAGCAGGACCGGGACACATGCGCAGTATTTT. This sequence encodes CASRTGTHAQYF.

This clonotype has a count of ten or more. The V call is TRBV12-3 or TRBV12-4, the J call TRBJ2-7; 8 bases are shared with TRBD2. The CDR3 length is 13 residues. V shed 7 bases and J 2 bases; nucleotides not matched to a gene: 4. The CDR3 sequence: CASTGGGTYEQYF. In DNA form, the CDR3 reads TGTGCCAGCACGGGGGGGGGGACCTACGAGCAGTACTTC.

The chain links TRBV19 to TRBJ2-1; TRBD1 aligns across 7 bases. Germline loops: CDR1 LNHDA, CDR2 SQIVND (reference sequence). The CDR3 loop spans 14 amino acids. After removal of 2 bases from V and 5 bases from J, the junction contained 3 bases not matched to a gene. The CDR3 loop reads CASSIWQGDNEQFF. Written as DNA, the CDR3 is TGTGCCAGTAGTATATGGCAGGGGGACAATGAGCAGTTCTTC.

As regards this clonotype: The junction and the germline gene differ at one end; a read error may be behind it. The chain carries TRBV7-2 and TRBJ1-2; a possible D gene is TRBD1 (6 bases). CDR3 size: 16 residues. Germline V gene sequence: CDR1 SGHTA, CDR2 FQGNSA. CDR3 protein: CDSSSPWDTTGHGYNF. The CDR3 nucleotides are TGTGACAGCAGCTCCCCCTGGGACACCACAGGCCATGGCTACAACTTC.

This clonotype was detected many times. V is TRBV7-2 and J is TRBJ2-7; either TRBD1 or TRBD2 may fit D (6 bases each). With 3 bases removed from V and 2 bases from J, the gap between germline ends came to 11 bases. The CDR3 runs to 14 residues. Germline CDR1 and CDR2: SGHTA and FQGNSA. The CDR3 spells CASSFGGQTYEQYF. The CDR3 DNA follows: TGTGCCAGCAGCTTTGGGGGGCAAACCTACGAGCAGTACTTC. The full variable domain, with the rest looked up from reference TRBV7-2 and TRBJ2-7, is GAGVSQSPSNKVTEKGKDVELRCDPISGHTALYWYRQSLGQGLEFLIYFQGNSAPDKSGLPSDRFSAERTGGSVSTLTIQRTQQEDSAVYLCASSFGGQTYEQYFGPGTRLTVT.

This clonotype was detected many times. This sequence joins TRBV7-2 and TRBJ1-2, with D uncertain. Germline lookup yields CDR1 SGHTA and CDR2 FQGNSA. The V end lost 2 bases, the J end lost 3 bases, and 10 bases lay between the germline ends. CDR3 size: 14 residues. In nucleotides, the CDR3 is TGTGCCAGCAGCTTACGGGGAGAACACTATGGCTACACCTTC. Its protein product is CASSLRGEHYGYTF. The full variable domain, with the rest looked up from reference TRBV7-2 and TRBJ1-2, is GAGVSQSPSNKVTEKGKDVELRCDPISGHTALYWYRQSLGQGLEFLIYFQGNSAPDKSGLPSDRFSAERTGGSVSTLTIQRTQQEDSAVYLCASSLRGEHYGYTFGSGTRLTVV.

This clonotype has just a few counts. The rearrangement links TRBV24-1 to TRBJ2-1, with D tentatively TRBD1 (5 bases). Germline values: CDR1 KGHDR, CDR2 SFDVKD. V lost 3 bases to trimming and J lost 7 bases, with 12 bases between them. This CDR3 has 14 amino acids. Written as DNA, the CDR3 is TGTGCCACCAGTGATCAAGGGGCGCGTAATGAGCAGTTCTTC. It is translated as CATSDQGARNEQFF.

The chain carries TRBV2 and TRBJ2-3, with D hard to call. Looked up from germline, CDR1 is SNHLY and CDR2 is FYNNEI. Trimming left V 5 bases short and J 4 bases short, with 7 bases between. This CDR3 is 12 amino acids long. The DNA of the CDR3 is TGTGCCAGCAGTTGGAAAGCAGATACGCAGTATTTT. The encoded protein is CASSWKADTQYF.